Shown below are 22 T cell receptor beta chains from a single sample sequenced in a study of T-cell memory formation after mild COVID-19. Using its own MiXCR run on the 5' RACE reads, TCRdb lists one record per CDR3 protein. The table shows 450,000 or so distinct CDR3 sequences, with around 18% occurring only once. Specimen: PBMCs or a T cell subset sorted from them (not recorded which). Receptors were obtained from an adult woman who had mild COVID-19 (a few samples of this study predate the infection). Cell type and time point are not known.

The chain combines TRBV7-9 with TRBJ2-5; D possibly corresponds to TRBD1 (5 bases). The V and J ends lost 1 base and 2 bases respectively, with 11 bases between them. The length of the CDR3 is 15 residues. Germline V gene sequence: CDR1 SEHNR, CDR2 FQNEAQ (reference sequence). CDR3 sequence: CASSLVPTEQETQYF. The DNA of the CDR3 is TGTGCCAGCAGCTTAGTTCCGACAGAACAAGAGACCCAGTACTTC.

This clonotype has a handful of counts. Here the CDR3 reads CASSSRADEQYF. CDR3 DNA: TGCGCCAGCAGCTCCAGGGCCGACGAGCAGTACTTC. The J gene is TRBJ2-7, the V gene TRBV5-1, with a tentative D call TRBD1 (5 bases). This CDR3 region has 12 residues. V dropped 3 bases and J dropped 5 bases, with 9 bases sitting between them. Germline CDR1 is SGHRS and CDR2 is YFSETQ.

The J gene is TRBJ2-3, the V gene TRBV2; TRBD1 matches at 9 bases. V was pared by 5 bases and J by 3 bases, with 6 bases of the junction left unmatched. This CDR3 region has 15 residues. Germline assignment: CDR1 SNHLY and CDR2 FYNNEI. The CDR3 loop reads CASSSDRGWTDTQYF. CDR3 nucleotides: TGTGCCAGCAGTTCAGACAGGGGGTGGACAGATACGCAGTATTTT.

The gene calls are TRBV4-1 and TRBJ2-3; 9 bases agree with TRBD2. CDR1 and CDR2 from the germline V gene are MGHRA and YSYEKL. CDR3 length: 19 amino acids. The J segment lost 1 base and the V segment lost 3 bases, leaving 14 bases of the junction unmatched. The CDR3 sequence: CASSHFAGGGALGTDTQYF. The CDR3 DNA follows: TGCGCCAGCAGCCACTTCGCTGGCGGGGGGGCGCTGGGCACAGATACGCAGTATTTT.

This clonotype turned up a few times. V gene TRBV7-3 combines with J gene TRBJ2-3, with D possibly being TRBD1 or TRBD2 (6 bases each). The CDR3 is made up of 14 amino acids. Trimming left V 4 bases short and J 4 bases short, with 12 bases between. Germline V gives CDR1 SGHTA, CDR2 FQGTGA. Here the CDR3 reads CASSSGGSADTQYF. In DNA, the CDR3 is TGTGCCAGCAGCTCCGGGGGCTCGGCAGATACGCAGTATTTT.

This clonotype was observed a handful of times. The chain couples TRBV12-3 or TRBV12-4 to TRBJ2-5; D might be TRBD2 (6 bases). Trimming removed 6 bases from V and 8 bases from J, with 22 bases in between. The CDR3 consists of 15 residues. The CDR3 here is CASSPHPTSRSTQYF. The CDR3 coding sequence is TGTGCCAGCAGCCCGCACCCTACTAGCAGAAGCACCCAGTACTTC.

The CDR3 sequence: CASSLGLRSSGNTIYF. CDR3 bases: TGTGCCAGCAGTTTAGGTCTTAGGAGCTCTGGAAACACCATATATTTT. This chain links TRBV12-3 or TRBV12-4 with TRBJ1-3, with unresolved D. V shed 1 base and J shed 0 bases, with 10 bases lying between them. This CDR3 has 16 residues.

The chain recombines TRBV7-9 with TRBJ2-3; D not certain. The germline V and J ends were trimmed by 3 bases and 1 base, with 8 bases remaining between them. The length of the CDR3 is 14 residues. CDR1 and CDR2 from the germline V gene are SEHNR and FQNEAQ (reference sequence). The CDR3 bases are TGTGCCAGCAGCTTCGTGAGTGGCACAGATACGCAGTATTTT. Its translation: CASSFVSGTDTQYF.

The rearrangement joins TRBV7-8 to TRBJ2-1, with D unresolved. The V end was cut by 2 bases, the J end by 2 bases, with 10 bases between. Germline V gives CDR1 SGHVS, CDR2 FQNEAQ. The CDR3 covers 15 residues. CDR3 DNA sequence: TGTGCCAGCAGCTTAAAAGGGTCCCCCTACAATGAGCAGTTCTTC. It translates to CASSLKGSPYNEQFF. Together with reference TRBV7-8 and TRBJ2-1, the CDR3 gives the full variable domain: GAGVSQSPRYKVAKRGQDVALRCDPISGHVSLFWYQQALGQGPEFLTYFQNEAQLDKSGLPSDRFFAERPEGSVSTLKIQRTQQEDSAVYLCASSLKGSPYNEQFFGPGTRLTVL.

The V gene is TRBV20-1, the J gene TRBJ2-4; D is unresolved. CDR3 length: 15 amino acids. V lost 0 bases and J lost 9, with 18 bases in between. Germline V gene sequence: CDR1 DFQATT, CDR2 SNEGSKA (reference sequence). The CDR3 reads CSARDKPEVGFIQYF. The CDR3 DNA sequence: TGCAGTGCTAGAGATAAGCCCGAGGTTGGGTTCATTCAGTACTTC.

This rearrangement joins TRBV12-3 or TRBV12-4 to TRBJ1-2; 7 bases line up with TRBD1. This CDR3 comprises 12 residues. The V gene end was trimmed by 5 bases and the J gene end by 8 bases; junction bases not matched to a gene: 5. CDR3 in amino acids: CASSLQGWGYTF. The CDR3 DNA reads as TGTGCCAGCAGTCTACAGGGGTGGGGCTACACCTTC.

This clonotype came up a few times. V gene TRBV12-3 or TRBV12-4 combines with J gene TRBJ2-7; TRBD1 aligns across 8 bases. This CDR3 is 15 amino acids long. V lost 3 bases, J lost 1 base, and 5 bases stayed unmatched. The CDR3 DNA follows: TGTGCCAGCAGTTTTTCCGACAGGGGATCCTACGAGCAGTACTTC. This sequence encodes CASSFSDRGSYEQYF.

CDR3 nucleotide sequence: TGCAGCGTTCGCGGGGCCGTGGGGGAGCAGTACTTC. It translates to CSVRGAVGEQYF. The chain employs TRBV29-1 and TRBJ2-7; a weak D match, TRBD2 (6 bases). This CDR3 has 12 amino acids. Trimming left V 5 bases short and J 7 bases short, with 15 bases between. CDR1 and CDR2 (germline): SQVTM, ANQGSEA.

The rearrangement uses TRBV5-6 and TRBJ2-5, with TRBD2 as a possible D gene (5 bases). V was cut by 0 bases and J by 9 bases, with 12 bases left in between. CDR1 and CDR2 (germline): SGHDT, YYEEEE. The CDR3 contains 13 residues. CDR3 in amino acids: CASSLDRGAAQYF. The CDR3 nucleotides are TGTGCCAGCAGCTTGGACCGGGGAGCGGCCCAGTACTTC.

The chain couples TRBV12-3 or TRBV12-4 to TRBJ2-3; TRBD2 might be the D (6 bases). This CDR3 comprises 16 residues. V dropped 4 bases and J dropped 2 bases, with 16 bases sitting between them. In DNA, the CDR3 is TGTGCCAGCAGTTCCACGGCGGAGGGGAACACAGATACGCAGTATTTT. It specifies CASSSTAEGNTDTQYF.

The chain has TRBV6-6 and TRBJ2-4; D not certain. The length of the CDR3 is 16 residues. The V end lost 5 bases, the J end lost 9 bases, and 23 bases lay between the germline ends. Germline values: CDR1 MNHNY, CDR2 SVGAGI (reference sequence). CDR3 in DNA: TGTGCCAGCAGTCAAATCCAGGACCTTCCGTATCTCATTCAGTACTTC. Its protein product is CASSQIQDLPYLIQYF.

The CDR3, as DNA: TGTGCCAGCAGCATTGGAGCGGCCGAGGGGCACGAGCAGTACTTC. Translation: CASSIGAAEGHEQYF. V gene TRBV11-2 combines with J gene TRBJ2-7; D could derive from TRBD1 or TRBD2 (5 bases each). Trimming took 5 bases from V and 5 from J, leaving 19 bases between them. This CDR3 region has 15 residues. Germline lookup yields CDR1 SGHAT and CDR2 FQNNGV.

This clonotype was detected a few times. J is TRBJ2-4 and V is TRBV9, with D possibly matching TRBD1 (6 bases). V lost 2 bases and J 8 bases, leaving 14 bases between the germline ends. Per germline, CDR1 SGDLS and CDR2 YYNGEE. CDR3 size: 14 residues. The CDR3 coding sequence is TGTGCCAGCAGCGTGGGGGCCGGTGTGGACATTCAGTACTTC. It encodes CASSVGAGVDIQYF. Variable domain in full (rest from reference TRBV9 and TRBJ2-4): DSGVTQTPKHLITATGQRVTLRCSPRSGDLSVYWYQQSLDQGLQFLIQYYNGEERAKGNILERFSAQQFPDLHSELNLSSLELGDSALYFCASSVGAGVDIQYFGAGTRLSVL.

A few counts support this clonotype. As DNA, the CDR3 is TGTGCCAGCAGCTTAGGGGGACAGGGGGCTGATGGCTACACCTTC. Translation: CASSLGGQGADGYTF. J is TRBJ1-2 and V is TRBV7-8; 12 bases line up with TRBD1. After removal of 1 base from V and 6 bases from J, the junction contained 3 bases not matched to a gene. The CDR3 has 15 amino acids. Germline V lookup: CDR1 SGHVS, CDR2 FQNEAQ. The full variable domain, with the rest looked up from reference TRBV7-8 and TRBJ1-2, is GAGVSQSPRYKVAKRGQDVALRCDPISGHVSLFWYQQALGQGPEFLTYFQNEAQLDKSGLPSDRFFAERPEGSVSTLKIQRTQQEDSAVYLCASSLGGQGADGYTFGSGTRLTVV.

The gene calls are TRBV20-1 and TRBJ2-7; 11 bases agree with TRBD1. CDR3 length: 15 residues. Germline V lookup: CDR1 DFQATT, CDR2 SNEGSKA (reference sequence). The V and J ends lost 5 bases and 2 bases, in that order; junction bases with no gene match: 8. The CDR3 here is CSAGNRDRGTYEQYF. The DNA for the CDR3 is TGCAGTGCTGGAAACCGGGACAGGGGGACCTACGAGCAGTACTTC.

The rearrangement joins TRBV4-1 to TRBJ1-2, with a possible D match to TRBD1 (6 bases). CDR3 length: 17 amino acids. V lost 0 bases, J lost 8 bases, and 22 bases lay in between. Germline loops: CDR1 MGHRA, CDR2 YSYEKL. CDR3 nucleotide sequence: TGCGCCAGCAGCCAAGATAGGGGTACAGGGCGTCGGTCCGGCTACACCTTC. Its translation is CASSQDRGTGRRSGYTF.

The chain joins TRBV7-9 to TRBJ2-3, with 10 positions matching TRBD2. V shed 3 bases and J 5 bases; nucleotides not matched to a gene: 2. This CDR3 region has 14 residues. CDR1 is SEHNR and CDR2 is FQNEAQ in the germline V gene (reference sequence). The CDR3 reads CASSFGTSEDTQYF. Written as DNA, the CDR3 is TGTGCCAGCAGCTTCGGGACTAGCGAAGATACGCAGTATTTT.